Shown below are 32 T cell receptor beta chains from a single sample sequenced in a study of blood T cell repertoires in COVID-19 (dated by TCRdb to about 2020). The receptor library was made with the immunoSEQ multiplex PCR assay. TCRdb retrieved this table from immuneACCESS and kept in-frame rearrangements only. Not all clones are present; in checked studies, unresolved V genes account for under half, and no reason is known for the remainder. Counted in this sample were 95,000 to 110,000 clones; 88% of them appeared once. The ten biggest clones cover 3.5% of the sample. The sample was peripheral blood. Source of these receptors: a human donor in a cohort sampled during active COVID-19.

This sequence joins TRBV27 and TRBJ1-4; 7 positions match TRBD1. This CDR3 is built from 15 residues. V was pared by 5 bases and J by 7 bases, with 10 bases of the junction left unmatched. CDR1 MNHEY and CDR2 SMNVEV come from the germline V gene (reference sequence). CDR3 coding DNA: TGTGCCAGCAGTGGTACAGGGGCACCTCTTGAAAAACTGTTTTTT. Residues: CASSGTGAPLEKLFF.

The V and J genes are TRBV4-3 and TRBJ2-2, with 12 bases matching TRBD2. Trimming removed 2 bases from V and 6 bases from J; junction bases left unmatched: 10. Germline V gene lookup returns CDR1 LGHNA and CDR2 YSLEER. The CDR3 has 18 residues. The CDR3 loop is CASSQTTSGSGRAGELFF. CDR3 bases: TGCGCCAGCAGCCAAACGACTAGCGGGAGTGGGAGAGCCGGGGAGCTGTTTTTT.

The sample holds one count of this clone. The V and J genes are TRBV3-1 (or the pseudogene TRBV3-2) and TRBJ2-7; TRBD2 is a possible D gene (7 bases). Trimming removed 4 bases from V and 1 base from J, with 17 bases in between. Germline lookup yields CDR1 LGHDT and CDR2 YNNKEL (reference sequence). The CDR3 contains 16 residues. For the CDR3, the DNA is TGTGCCAGCAGCCGGTCTGGAGGGGGGGGATCCTACGAGCAGTACTTC. Residues: CASSRSGGGGSYEQYF.

The chain links TRBV3-1 (or the pseudogene TRBV3-2) to TRBJ1-1; tentatively, D is TRBD1 (5 bases). Germline V lookup: CDR1 LGHDT, CDR2 YNNKEL (reference sequence). V was pared by 4 bases and J by 1 base, with 13 bases between. The CDR3 sequence is 15 residues long. CDR3 loop: CASSPHRSPNTEAFF. CDR3 coding DNA: TGTGCCAGCAGCCCACACAGGTCCCCGAACACTGAAGCTTTCTTT.

This clone was seen a few times. The chain is built from TRBV5-1 and TRBJ2-7; 14 bases match TRBD2. Trimming removed 3 bases from V and 6 bases from J; junction bases left unmatched: 8. The CDR3 sequence is 16 residues long. The V gene's germline CDR1 is SGHRS and CDR2 YFSETQ. The CDR3 region is CASSSTSGGAGGEQYF. The CDR3 DNA sequence: TGCGCCAGCAGCTCGACTAGCGGGGGGGCCGGCGGCGAGCAGTACTTC.

CDR3 bases: TGTGCCAGCAGCTTAAGGATGGTTGGGCTCAGGGCCAACACCGGGGAGCTGTTTTTT. Protein sequence: CASSLRMVGLRANTGELFF. This chain connects TRBV11-2 to TRBJ2-2, with D possibly matching TRBD1 (5 bases). The CDR3 length is 19 residues. Trimming removed 2 bases from V and 2 bases from J, with 21 bases in between. Germline V CDR1 and CDR2: SGHAT, FQNNGV.

This chain joins TRBV30 and TRBJ1-2; D not certain. This CDR3 has 15 residues. Germline-derived CDR1 and CDR2 are GTSNPN and SVGIG (reference sequence). V was trimmed by 4 bases and J by 10 bases, leaving 25 bases between them. As DNA, the CDR3 is TGTGCCTGGACAAGTGGGCCGGCTCAATGGTTCGACTACACCTTC. Encoded protein: CAWTSGPAQWFDYTF. The full variable domain, rest sourced from reference TRBV30 and TRBJ1-2, is SQTIHQWPATLVQPVGSPLSLECTVEGTSNPNLYWYRQAAGRGLQLLFYSVGIGQISSEVPQNLSASRPQDRQFILSSKKLLLSDSGFYLCAWTSGPAQWFDYTFGSGTRLTVV.

V and J are TRBV9 and TRBJ2-7; the match to TRBD2 covers 8 bases. The CDR3 runs 14 residues. V was pared by 4 bases and J by 3 bases, with 6 bases of the junction left unmatched. CDR1 is SGDLS and CDR2 is YYNGEE in the germline V gene. DNA of the CDR3: TGTGCCAGCAGCCCCCGGGGGGGAGACTACGAGCAGTACTTC. It translates to CASSPRGGDYEQYF.

This clone appeared a single time. The CDR3 nucleotides read TGTGCCAGCAGCGTAGCGACACAGACTAATGAAAAACTGTTTTTT. This codes for CASSVATQTNEKLFF. The J gene is TRBJ1-4, the V gene TRBV9, with D unresolved. CDR3 length equals 15 residues. Trimming stripped 0 bases from V and 2 bases from J, with 8 bases between. From germline, CDR1 is SGDLS and CDR2 YYNGEE.

The J gene is TRBJ1-2, the V gene TRBV5-1, with 7 nucleotides matching TRBD1. V lost 2 bases, J lost 3 bases, and 7 bases stayed unmatched. This CDR3 is 15 amino acids long. CDR1 and CDR2 (germline): SGHRS, YFSETQ. The CDR3 spells CASSFSDRTHYGYTF. As DNA, the CDR3 is TGCGCCAGCAGCTTCTCGGACAGGACCCACTATGGCTACACCTTC. The full variable domain, with the rest looked up from reference TRBV5-1 and TRBJ1-2, is KAGVTQTPRYLIKTRGQQVTLSCSPISGHRSVSWYQQTPGQGLQFLFEYFSETQRNKGNFPGRFSGRQFSNSRSEMNVSTLELGDSALYLCASSFSDRTHYGYTFGSGTRLTVV.

J is TRBJ2-7 and V is TRBV5-1; 7 bases match TRBD1. V trimming: 2 bases; J trimming: 4 bases; junction bases outside the gene matches: 9. The CDR3 has 15 amino acids. Germline V CDR1 and CDR2: SGHRS, YFSETQ. The CDR3 here is CASSLRPGQNYEQYF. The DNA for the CDR3 is TGCGCCAGCAGCTTACGTCCGGGACAGAATTACGAGCAGTACTTC.

This sequence joins TRBV6-4 and TRBJ1-6, with unresolved D. V lost 5 bases and J lost 5, with 10 bases in between. Germline CDR1 reads MRHNA; CDR2 reads SNTAGT. The CDR3 runs to 14 residues. DNA of the CDR3: TGTGCCAGCAGTCCGGGGAGGGATAATTCACCCCTCCACTTT. It specifies CASSPGRDNSPLHF.

The J gene is TRBJ2-3, the V gene TRBV7-9, with no clear D. Per the germline V gene, CDR1 is SEHNR and CDR2 is FQNEAQ (reference sequence). This CDR3 spans 17 amino acids. V gave up 3 bases and J gave up 2 bases, with 18 bases separating them. CDR3 protein: CASSFRALDTYTDTQYF. The CDR3 nucleotides are TGTGCCAGCAGCTTCCGCGCCCTCGACACCTACACAGATACGCAGTATTTT.

This sequence joins TRBV11-3 and TRBJ2-7, with 11 bases aligning to TRBD1. Germline V gene sequence: CDR1 SGHNT, CDR2 YENEEA. J lost 4 bases, V lost 4 bases, and 6 bases had no gene match. CDR3 size: 15 residues. The CDR3 region is CASSSRTGGAYEQYF. DNA of the CDR3: TGTGCCAGCAGCTCCCGGACAGGGGGCGCGTACGAGCAGTACTTC.

The chain combines TRBV5-1 with TRBJ2-3, with D tentatively TRBD2 (6 bases). CDR1 SGHRS and CDR2 YFSETQ come from the germline V gene. There are 16 residues in the CDR3. The V end was cut by 1 base, the J end by 8 bases, with 20 bases between. Here the CDR3 reads CASSLIRVLEGGTQYF. The CDR3 nucleotides read TGCGCCAGCAGCTTGATCAGGGTCCTCGAGGGAGGTACGCAGTATTTT.

This clone was seen just once. The V and J genes are TRBV15 and TRBJ1-2; D is possibly TRBD1 (6 bases). Germline V lookup: CDR1 LNHNV, CDR2 YYDKDF (reference sequence). CDR3 length: 15 amino acids. V lost 1 base and J 2 bases, leaving 11 bases between the germline ends. The CDR3 bases are TGTGCCACCAGCAGAGTTGGGACACCCAACTATGGCTACACCTTC. It yields the protein CATSRVGTPNYGYTF.

The chain couples TRBV27 to TRBJ2-3, with D perhaps matching TRBD2 (6 bases). Trimming removed 2 bases from V and 4 bases from J, with 13 bases in between. The germline gives CDR1 MNHEY, CDR2 SMNVEV (reference sequence). This CDR3 spans 15 amino acids. For the CDR3, the DNA is TGTGCCAGCAGTTTAAGTCAGGGAGGAGCAGATACGCAGTATTTT. It specifies CASSLSQGGADTQYF.

This clone has a single count. The chain combines TRBV15 with TRBJ2-2; D possibly corresponds to TRBD1 (5 bases). V was shortened by 3 bases and J by 12 bases, with 23 bases between the two germline ends. CDR1 LNHNV and CDR2 YYDKDF come from the germline V gene (reference sequence). The CDR3 loop spans 16 amino acids. The CDR3 sequence: CATSRGFRMGRVKLFF. The CDR3 DNA sequence: TGTGCCACCAGCAGGGGATTCAGAATGGGGCGCGTAAAGCTGTTTTTT. Using reference TRBV15 and TRBJ2-2 for the parts outside the CDR3, the full variable domain is DAMVIQNPRYQVTQFGKPVTLSCSQTLNHNVMYWYQQKSSQAPKLLFHYYDKDFNNEADTPDNFQSRRPNTSFCFLDIRSPGLGDTAMYLCATSRGFRMGRVKLFFGEGSRLTVL.

V and J are TRBV6-5 and TRBJ1-4; 7 bases fit TRBD1. Germline loops: CDR1 MNHEY, CDR2 SVGAGI. V was pared by 5 bases and J by 4 bases, with 7 bases of the junction left unmatched. The CDR3 sequence is 15 residues long. CDR3 nucleotide sequence: TGTGCCAGCAGTCGGACAGGCACGATTAATGAAAAACTGTTTTTT. Protein product: CASSRTGTINEKLFF.

The chain joins TRBV11-2 to TRBJ1-1; the match to TRBD1 covers 11 bases. Germline V gene sequence: CDR1 SGHAT, CDR2 FQNNGV. This CDR3 comprises 16 residues. V shed 5 bases and J 1 base; nucleotides not matched to a gene: 6. CDR3 amino acids: CASSPGQGARNTEAFF. DNA for the CDR3: TGTGCCAGCAGCCCCGGACAGGGGGCTCGGAACACTGAAGCTTTCTTT.

V usage is TRBV15 and J usage is TRBJ2-5; 7 nucleotides agree with TRBD1. CDR3 length equals 15 residues. Germline V gives CDR1 LNHNV, CDR2 YYDKDF (reference sequence). The junction had 3 bases not matched to a gene; V was cut back by 1 base and J by 1 base. The CDR3 region is CATSRAGTAQETQYF. The CDR3 region has the DNA TGTGCCACCAGCAGAGCTGGGACAGCCCAAGAGACCCAGTACTTC.

The chain carries TRBV19 and TRBJ1-1; 9 bases align to TRBD1. CDR1 and CDR2 from the germline V gene are LNHDA and SQIVND (reference sequence). This CDR3 has 15 residues. V lost 8 bases to trimming and J lost 1 base; unmatched junction nucleotides: 8. The CDR3 DNA follows: TGTGCCAGTGGAAGACAGGGGGGAAAGAACACTGAAGCTTTCTTT. As protein: CASGRQGGKNTEAFF.

The genes are TRBV27 and TRBJ2-5, with 8 bases fitting TRBD2. From germline, CDR1 is MNHEY and CDR2 SMNVEV (reference sequence). The trim removed 5 bases at V and 8 bases at J, leaving 7 bases unmatched. This CDR3 is 13 amino acids long. In nucleotides, the CDR3 is TGTGCCAGCAGTCCTGTGACTAGCGAAACCCAGTACTTC. It is translated as CASSPVTSETQYF.

The V and J genes are TRBV6-2 or TRBV6-3 and TRBJ2-2, with D perhaps TRBD2 (5 bases). This CDR3 has 16 amino acids. V lost 0 bases and J 6 bases, leaving 14 bases between the germline ends. Per germline, CDR1 MNHEY and CDR2 SVGEGT. The CDR3 region has the DNA TGTGCCAGCAGTTACTCTTGGGGAGAGTGGGCCGGGGAGCTGTTTTTT. Translation: CASSYSWGEWAGELFF.

The genes are TRBV9 and TRBJ2-2; the match to TRBD2 covers 7 bases. After removal of 3 bases from V and 6 bases from J, the junction contained 11 bases not matched to a gene. The V gene's germline CDR1 is SGDLS and CDR2 YYNGEE. The CDR3 has 16 residues. Here the CDR3 reads CASSAPAGVWPGELFF. CDR3 bases: TGTGCCAGCAGCGCCCCCGCGGGGGTGTGGCCCGGGGAGCTGTTTTTT.

This sequence joins TRBV14 and TRBJ2-2, with D possibly TRBD1 on 7 matching bases. Germline CDR1 is SGHDN and CDR2 is FVKESK. The CDR3 is 15 residues long. The ends were cut back, 3 bases at V and 1 base at J, with 9 bases in the middle. The CDR3 DNA sequence: TGTGCCAGCAGCCAGCGGGACAGGAACACCGGGGAGCTGTTTTTT. This sequence encodes CASSQRDRNTGELFF.

The chain uses TRBV5-4 and TRBJ2-7, with D perhaps matching TRBD1 (5 bases). The CDR3 loop spans 14 amino acids. Germline V gene data show CDR1 as SGHNT and CDR2 as YYREEE (reference sequence). Trimming removed 6 bases at V and 7 bases at J, with 20 bases between. Here the CDR3 reads CASTTPGSSGEQYF. The CDR3 coding sequence is TGTGCCAGCACCACGCCGGGCAGCTCAGGGGAGCAGTACTTC.

V is TRBV29-1 and J is TRBJ1-2; perhaps TRBD1 as D (6 bases). The germline CDR1 and CDR2 sequences are SQVTM and ANQGSEA. The germline V and J ends were trimmed by 0 bases and 0 bases, with 8 bases remaining between them. This CDR3 is 14 amino acids long. The CDR3 is CSVEDGGPNYGYTF. In nucleotides, the CDR3 is TGCAGCGTTGAAGATGGGGGCCCTAACTATGGCTACACCTTC.

The chain has TRBV11-3 and TRBJ2-5; TRBD2 matches 7 bases. The CDR3 runs 15 residues. With 5 bases clipped from V and 5 bases from J, the junction kept 11 bases outside the gene matches. Looked up from germline, CDR1 is SGHNT and CDR2 is YENEEA. The CDR3 reads CASSARRGIGETQYF. In DNA form, the CDR3 reads TGTGCCAGCAGCGCCCGGCGGGGGATCGGGGAGACCCAGTACTTC. The full variable domain, completed using reference TRBV11-3 and TRBJ2-5, is EAGVVQSPRYKIIEKKQPVAFWCNPISGHNTLYWYLQNLGQGPELLIRYENEEAVDDSQLPKDRFSAERLKGVDSTLKIQPAELGDSAVYLCASSARRGIGETQYFGPGTRLLVL.

This clone came up once. The chain combines TRBV5-4 with TRBJ1-4; D may be TRBD1 (5 bases). Germline V gene data show CDR1 as SGHNT and CDR2 as YYREEE (reference sequence). V was clipped by 2 bases and J by 5 bases, with 10 bases between them. CDR3 length equals 14 residues. DNA of the CDR3: TGTGCCAGCAGCTTCTCGACAGCCAATGAAAAACTGTTTTTT. This codes for CASSFSTANEKLFF.

The gene calls are TRBV9 and TRBJ2-7; 11 positions agree with TRBD1. V lost 4 bases and J lost 2; bases outside the gene matches: 5. From germline, CDR1 is SGDLS and CDR2 YYNGEE. This CDR3 is 15 amino acids long. The CDR3 DNA sequence: TGTGCCAGCAGCCGGACAGGGGGCGGTCCCTACGAGCAGTACTTC. Amino acid sequence: CASSRTGGGPYEQYF.

The chain joins TRBV11-2 to TRBJ1-1; 7 bases line up with TRBD1. This CDR3 comprises 15 residues. V gave up 3 bases and J gave up 1 base; unmatched junction bases: 5. The germline CDR1 and CDR2 sequences are SGHAT and FQNNGV. Here the CDR3 reads CASSFSGTANTEAFF. The CDR3 DNA sequence: TGTGCCAGCAGCTTCAGTGGGACAGCGAACACTGAAGCTTTCTTT.